Listed below are T cell receptor beta chains from one sample, sequenced in a study of blood T cell repertoires in COVID-19. Produced via immunoSEQ multiplex PCR; TCRdb's table is partial and in-frame only. This repertoire shows over 80,000 clones, 80% found once; its top ten account for 9% to 12%. Sequencing used peripheral blood. The receptors originated from an older woman with acute or convalescent COVID-19. The CDR3 runs from the conserved cysteine through the conserved F or W. D genes are given only for firm matches. Clone sizes are given selectively: once, few, many, or a class where the clone is expanded.

V	size	D	J	CDR3	DNA
TRBV18	NA	NA	TRBJ1-6	CASSADRNHNSPLHF	TGTGCCAGCTCAGCCGACAGGAACCATAATTCACCCCTCCACTTT
TRBV2	NA	NA	TRBJ1-1	CASSASGVRTEAFF	TGTGCCAGCAGTGCCTCAGGGGTGCGTACTGAAGCTTTCTTT
TRBV30	NA	NA	TRBJ1-1	CAWKGGPVNTEAFF	TGTGCCTGGAAGGGAGGACCCGTGAACACTGAAGCTTTCTTT
TRBV12-3/TRBV12-4	few	NA	TRBJ1-2	CASSLYRDGGYTF	TGTGCCAGCAGCCTTTACAGGGATGGTGGCTACACCTTC
TRBV2	NA	TRBD1	TRBJ2-1	CASSEFGQGDNEQFF	TGTGCCAGCAGTGAATTCGGACAGGGGGATAATGAGCAGTTCTTC
TRBV9	NA	TRBD1	TRBJ2-3	CASSAQTGTDTQYF	TGTGCCAGCAGCGCTCAGACAGGGACAGATACGCAGTATTTT
TRBV2	few	TRBD2	TRBJ2-3	CASLTRPSGGSDTQYF	TGTGCCAGCCTTACCCGTCCTAGCGGGGGATCAGATACGCAGTATTTT
TRBV2	NA	NA	TRBJ2-3	CASGRDFSTDTQYF	TGTGCCAGCGGACGGGACTTTAGCACAGATACGCAGTATTTT
TRBV5-8	NA	TRBD1	TRBJ2-7	CASSASRGNSYEQYF	TGTGCCAGCAGCGCATCCAGGGGGAACTCCTACGAGCAGTACTTC
TRBV19	NA	NA	TRBJ1-2	CASSMSGGTNYGYTF	TGTGCCAGTAGTATGTCGGGAGGCACTAACTATGGCTACACCTTC
TRBV28	NA	NA	TRBJ2-2	CASSSPLGQGGGELFF	TGTGCCAGCAGCTCCCCTCTTGGGCAGGGTGGCGGGGAGCTGTTTTTT
TRBV7-9	NA	TRBD2	TRBJ2-1	CASSILAGGHEQFF	TGTGCCAGCAGCATCCTAGCGGGGGGGCATGAGCAGTTCTTC
TRBV27	once	TRBD1	TRBJ2-1	CASSSGQGGTSEQFF	TGTGCCAGCAGTTCGGGACAGGGGGGTACGAGTGAGCAGTTCTTC
TRBV7-9	NA	NA	TRBJ2-2	CASSPPGRANTGELFF	TGTGCCAGCAGCCCTCCCGGCAGGGCGAACACCGGGGAGCTGTTTTTT
TRBV28	once	NA	TRBJ1-4	CASRPTSTNEKLFF	TGTGCCAGCAGGCCAACTTCAACTAATGAAAAACTGTTTTTT
TRBV6-5	NA	NA	TRBJ2-5	CASKSGIETQYF	TGTGCCAGCAAATCGGGGATAGAGACCCAGTACTTC
TRBV24-1	NA	NA	TRBJ1-2	CATSNTGFGYTF	TGTGCCACCAGTAATACAGGGTTCGGCTACACCTTC
TRBV11-2	NA	TRBD2	TRBJ2-1	CASSFSSGGLSYNEQFF	TGTGCCAGCAGCTTTTCTAGCGGGGGGTTATCCTACAATGAGCAGTTCTTC
TRBV28	NA	NA	TRBJ1-5	CASRPRGAGTNSNQPQHF	TGTGCCAGCAGACCCCGAGGGGCCGGGACAAATAGCAATCAGCCCCAGCATTTT
TRBV28	few	TRBD1	TRBJ1-2	CASRSPGTGIHYGYTF	TGTGCCAGCAGGAGTCCCGGGACAGGGATCCACTATGGCTACACCTTC
TRBV19	NA	NA	TRBJ2-1	CASSIRGLPSSYNEQFF	TGTGCCAGTAGTATAAGGGGATTACCCAGCTCCTACAATGAGCAGTTCTTC
TRBV29-1	NA	TRBD2	TRBJ2-1	CSAGLADNEQFF	TGCAGCGCAGGACTAGCGGACAATGAGCAGTTCTTC
TRBV2	NA	NA	TRBJ1-1	CASSEGFGGNTEAFF	TGTGCCAGCAGTGAAGGCTTCGGGGGGAACACTGAAGCTTTCTTT
TRBV23-1	NA	TRBD1	TRBJ1-6	CASSQSSGRGVTSYNSPLHF	TGCGCCAGCAGTCAATCATCCGGCAGGGGGGTAACCTCCTATAATTCACCCCTCCACTTT
TRBV19	NA	TRBD2	TRBJ2-1	CASSEPSGGYNEQFF	TGTGCCAGTAGTGAGCCTAGCGGGGGGTACAATGAGCAGTTCTTC
TRBV6-6	NA	TRBD1	TRBJ1-6	CASSGQGAYNSPLHF	TGTGCCAGCAGTGGACAGGGGGCCTATAATTCACCCCTCCACTTT
TRBV9	NA	TRBD2	TRBJ2-1	CASSVGLAGGGINEQFF	TGTGCCAGCAGCGTAGGGCTAGCGGGAGGGGGGATCAATGAGCAGTTCTTC
TRBV3-1/TRBV3-2	few	NA	TRBJ1-2	CASSQVQDRGYTF	TGTGCCAGCAGCCAAGTACAGGATCGCGGCTACACCTTC
TRBV12-3/TRBV12-4	NA	TRBD1	TRBJ2-7	CASSSGTGYEQYF	TGTGCCAGCAGTTCCGGGACAGGCTACGAGCAGTACTTC
TRBV5-4	once	TRBD2	TRBJ2-1	CASSFPSGGAPEQFF	TGTGCCAGCAGCTTCCCTAGCGGGGGGGCGCCTGAGCAGTTCTTC
TRBV19	few	NA	TRBJ2-2	CASSRTGYGELFF	TGTGCCAGTAGCAGAACAGGGTACGGGGAGCTGTTTTTT
TRBV5-1	NA	TRBD1	TRBJ1-6	CASSLMTGEGSPLHF	TGCGCCAGCAGCTTGATGACAGGGGAAGGTTCACCCCTCCACTTT
TRBV21-1	NA	NA	TRBJ1-5	CASSKGPYGYSNQPQHF	TGTGCCAGCAGCAAAGGACCATACGGGTATAGCAATCAGCCCCAGCATTTT
TRBV2	once	NA	TRBJ2-7	CASSDYRVLGEQYF	TGTGCCAGCAGTGACTACAGGGTCCTAGGAGAGCAGTACTTC
TRBV7-2	few	NA	TRBJ2-3	CASSPRRTNTDTQYF	TGTGCCAGCAGCCCGAGGAGGACCAACACAGATACGCAGTATTTT
TRBV28	NA	NA	TRBJ1-2	CASSFRRSYGYTF	TGTGCCAGCAGTTTCCGCAGATCCTATGGCTACACCTTC
TRBV5-1	NA	TRBD1	TRBJ2-2	CASSWTGTSTGELFF	TGCGCCAGCAGCTGGACAGGGACAAGCACCGGGGAGCTGTTTTTT
TRBV9	NA	NA	TRBJ1-3	CASSVAGSLSGNTIYF	TGTGCCAGCAGCGTGGCAGGATCCCTCTCTGGAAACACCATATATTTT
TRBV20-1	NA	NA	TRBJ2-7	CSASHGGEQYF	TGCAGTGCTAGTCACGGGGGAGAGCAGTACTTC
TRBV28	NA	TRBD2	TRBJ2-1	CASWGSGSYEQFF	TGTGCCAGCTGGGGTAGCGGGAGTTATGAGCAGTTCTTC
TRBV6-5	NA	NA	TRBJ2-3	CASSRGTDTQYF	TGTGCCAGCAGTAGGGGTACAGATACGCAGTATTTT
TRBV15	NA	NA	TRBJ1-6	CATSRQGYDSPLHF	TGTGCCACCAGCAGACAGGGGTACGATTCACCCCTCCACTTT
TRBV6-6	few	NA	TRBJ2-7	CASSNTGVVGEQYF	TGTGCCAGCAGTAACACAGGAGTGGTAGGCGAGCAGTACTTC
TRBV28	NA	NA	TRBJ2-5	CASSLLAGIPTQYF	TGTGCCAGCAGTTTGCTCGCGGGAATCCCCACCCAGTACTTC
TRBV5-1	NA	TRBD1	TRBJ1-4	CASSFGDRDDEKLFF	TGCGCCAGCAGCTTTGGGGACAGAGATGATGAAAAACTGTTTTTT
TRBV2	NA	NA	TRBJ2-7	CASSEDISYEQYF	TGTGCCAGCAGTGAGGACATCTCCTACGAGCAGTACTTC
TRBV19	NA	TRBD1	TRBJ2-5	CASSIGQGWETQYF	TGTGCCAGTAGTATAGGACAGGGTTGGGAGACCCAGTACTTC
TRBV7-8	NA	TRBD1	TRBJ2-2	CASSSRDRGVITGELFF	TGTGCCAGCAGCTCGCGCGACAGGGGCGTTATAACCGGGGAGCTGTTTTTT
TRBV3-1/TRBV3-2	few	NA	TRBJ1-5	CASSQNVAGAQPQHF	TGTGCCAGCAGCCAAAATGTGGCAGGGGCTCAGCCCCAGCATTTT
TRBV7-2	NA	NA	TRBJ2-7	CASSRNSYEQYF	TGTGCCAGCAGCCGTAACTCCTACGAGCAGTACTTC
TRBV5-8	NA	TRBD2	TRBJ2-1	CASSLSAGGHNEQFF	TGTGCCAGCAGCTTGTCAGCGGGAGGTCACAATGAGCAGTTCTTC
TRBV7-7	NA	TRBD2	TRBJ2-2	CASSRRGLAGVHTGELFF	TGTGCCAGCAGCCGGCGGGGACTAGCGGGAGTTCACACCGGGGAGCTGTTTTTT
TRBV5-1	NA	NA	TRBJ1-1	CASSLTGGHTEAFF	TGCGCCAGCAGCTTGACAGGCGGTCACACTGAAGCTTTCTTT
TRBV5-1	NA	TRBD2	TRBJ2-7	CASSLAIAGEQYF	TGCGCCAGCAGCTTGGCCATAGCGGGAGAGCAGTACTTC
TRBV30	NA	NA	TRBJ2-3	CAWSVGVITDTQYF	TGTGCCTGGAGTGTAGGGGTAATCACAGATACGCAGTATTTT
TRBV10-1	NA	NA	TRBJ1-4	CATRVLRGNEKLFF	TGCGCCACCAGGGTATTGAGAGGGAATGAAAAACTGTTTTTT